The text below deals with one T cell receptor beta chain. Its specificity is unknown. This specimen comes from a study of shared clonotypes between healthy human individuals. General observations from the study: Generally, naive subsets (rather than memory subsets) showed larger estimated richness.

Repertoires were generated with immunoSEQ multiplex PCR, while TCRdb's copy carries only in-frame clones and drops some. The sample shows 2 million to 2.5 million clones, 85% to 95% of them seen only once. CD45RA+ naive and CD45RA-negative memory subsets were separated from CD4+ cells. CDR1 is MNHNY, CDR2 SVGAGI, per germline (reference sequence). This CDR3 contains 12 residues. V shed 5 bases and J shed 7 bases, with 12 bases lying between them. Sequenced sample: naive CD4+ T cells from PBMCs. Indicated subset: CD45RA+ positively selected. The clonotype was recovered from a man between 18 and 29 years old in good health. Some clones in this sample may be carry-over from other donors' samples. V gene TRBV6-6 combines with J gene TRBJ2-7; the D gene is possibly TRBD1 (6 bases). The CDR3 is CASSQDRSEQYF. The CDR3 DNA follows: TGTGCCAGCAGTCAAGACAGGTCGGAGCAGTACTTC.